The clone carrying this TCR beta chain was detected a few times. Its target is unknown. The sample comes from a study of CD8 T cells in ankylosing spondylitis. Study-wide results and caveats: Disease-linked clones were CD8+ and relatively rare in peripheral blood.

CDR1 and CDR2 from the germline V gene are MNHNS and SASEGT. This CDR3 region has 14 residues. V was shortened by 8 bases and J by 4 bases, with 18 bases between the two germline ends. Quantitative molecular-barcoded 5'-RACE generated the TCR beta libraries. TCRdb reanalysed the 5' RACE reads using MiXCR and keeps one entry per CDR3 protein. The data contain about 340,000 distinct CDR3 sequences, about 20% of them singletons. The sample was blood, either unsorted or a sorted T cell fraction (not recorded which). This sequence originates from a male donor with ankylosing spondylitis or in good health (not recorded which). The chain is built from TRBV6-1 and TRBJ2-7; no firm D call. The CDR3 region is CASAPVEYGYEQYF. CDR3 in DNA: TGTGCCAGCGCCCCCGTAGAATACGGGTACGAGCAGTACTTC.